What follows is one TCR beta chain and its context. This CDR3 has 15 amino acids. V gave up 6 bases and J gave up 7 bases; unmatched junction bases: 12. CDR1 is SNHLY, CDR2 FYNNEI, per germline. These data are taken from a study of blood T cell repertoires in COVID-19. Study at large: Whether acute or convalescent, the COVID-19 samples came from the United States, Italy and Spain.

TCRdb's copy holds only in-frame clones and misses some; the assay was immunoSEQ multiplex PCR. This table holds about 150,000 clones, around 81% found once. Sequencing was done on a sample of peripheral blood. This receptor was obtained from an older man who had recovered from COVID-19. This rearrangement joins TRBV2 to TRBJ1-2, with TRBD1 identical over 9 bases. Written as DNA, the CDR3 is TGTGCCAGCAGACTACTCTCCGGGACAGGGCTTGGCTACACCTTC. Its protein product is CASRLLSGTGLGYTF. The full variable domain, its missing parts supplied by reference TRBV2 and TRBJ1-2, is EPEVTQTPSHQVTQMGQEVILRCVPISNHLYFYWYRQILGQKVEFLVSFYNNEISEKSEIFDDQFSVERPDGSNFTLKIRSTKLEDSAMYFCASRLLSGTGLGYTFGSGTRLTVV.